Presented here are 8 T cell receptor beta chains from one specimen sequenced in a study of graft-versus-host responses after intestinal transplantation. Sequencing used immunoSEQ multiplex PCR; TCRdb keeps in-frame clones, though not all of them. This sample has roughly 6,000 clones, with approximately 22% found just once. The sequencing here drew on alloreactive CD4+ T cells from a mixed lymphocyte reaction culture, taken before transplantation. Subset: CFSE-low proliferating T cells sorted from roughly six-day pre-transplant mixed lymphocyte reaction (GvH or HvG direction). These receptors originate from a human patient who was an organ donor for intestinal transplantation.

The CDR3 DNA follows: TGTGCCAGCAGTTACTTAACGCCGGGTATTGGTGGCTACACCTTC. Residues: CASSYLTPGIGGYTF. J is TRBJ1-2 and V is TRBV6-6; no clear D gene. Trimming took off 1 base at V and 7 bases at J, with 16 bases between the two ends. Germline V gene sequence: CDR1 MNHNY, CDR2 SVGAGI (reference sequence). CDR3 length equals 15 residues.

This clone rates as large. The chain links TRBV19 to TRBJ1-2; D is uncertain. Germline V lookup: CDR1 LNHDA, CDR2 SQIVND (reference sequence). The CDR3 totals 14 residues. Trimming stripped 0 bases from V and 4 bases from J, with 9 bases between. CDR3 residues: CASSIDAGPYGYTF. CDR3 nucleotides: TGTGCCAGTAGTATAGATGCAGGACCCTATGGCTACACCTTC.

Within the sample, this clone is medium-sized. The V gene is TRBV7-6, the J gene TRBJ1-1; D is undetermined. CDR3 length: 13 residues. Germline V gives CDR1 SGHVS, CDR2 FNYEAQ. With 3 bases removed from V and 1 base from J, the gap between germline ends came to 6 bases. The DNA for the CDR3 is TGTGCCAGCAGCTTTGGTAGGAACACTGAAGCTTTCTTT. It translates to CASSFGRNTEAFF.

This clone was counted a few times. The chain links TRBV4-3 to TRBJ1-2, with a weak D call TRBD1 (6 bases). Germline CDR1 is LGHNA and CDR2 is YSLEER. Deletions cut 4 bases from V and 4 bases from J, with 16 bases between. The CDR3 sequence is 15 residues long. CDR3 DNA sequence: TGCGCCAGCAGCCCTTCAGGGGAATTTACCTATGGCTACACCTTC. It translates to CASSPSGEFTYGYTF.

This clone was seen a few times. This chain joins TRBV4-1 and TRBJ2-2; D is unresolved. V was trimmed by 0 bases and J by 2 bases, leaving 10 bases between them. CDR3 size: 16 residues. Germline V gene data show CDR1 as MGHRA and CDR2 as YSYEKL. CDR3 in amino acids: CASSQEGQLNTGELFF. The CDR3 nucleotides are TGCGCCAGCAGCCAAGAGGGCCAACTAAACACCGGGGAGCTGTTTTTT.

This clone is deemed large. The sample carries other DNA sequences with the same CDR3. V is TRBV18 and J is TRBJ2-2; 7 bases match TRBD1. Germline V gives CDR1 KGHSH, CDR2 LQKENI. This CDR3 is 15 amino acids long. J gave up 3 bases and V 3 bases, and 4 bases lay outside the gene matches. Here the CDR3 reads CASSPRQGDTGELFF. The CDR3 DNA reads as TGTGCCAGCTCACCTCGACAGGGTGACACCGGGGAGCTGTTTTTT.

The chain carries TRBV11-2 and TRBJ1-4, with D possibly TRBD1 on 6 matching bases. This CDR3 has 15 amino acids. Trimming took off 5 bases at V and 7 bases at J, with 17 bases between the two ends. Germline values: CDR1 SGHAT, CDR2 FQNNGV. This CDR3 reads CASSPLRTAPEKLFF. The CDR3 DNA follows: TGTGCCAGCAGCCCCCTACGGACAGCCCCTGAAAAACTGTTTTTT.

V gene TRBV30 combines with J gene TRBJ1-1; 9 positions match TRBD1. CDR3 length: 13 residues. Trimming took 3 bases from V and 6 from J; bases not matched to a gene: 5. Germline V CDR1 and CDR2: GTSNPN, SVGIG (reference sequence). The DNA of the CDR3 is TGTGCCTGGAGACAGGGGGCGTGGGCTGAAGCTTTCTTT. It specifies CAWRQGAWAEAFF.